These 18 T cell receptor beta chains originate from one sample sequenced in a study of shared clonotypes between healthy human individuals. Repertoires were generated with immunoSEQ multiplex PCR, while TCRdb's copy carries only in-frame clones and drops some. The sample lists about 1.9 million clones, about 94% occurring once. Positively selected for CCR7, the CD45RO-negative cells used as naive CD8 cells excluded terminally differentiated effector memory CD45RA+ cells. Input material: naive CD8+ T cells from PBMCs. These receptor sequences come from a man aged 18 to 29 in good health. Some clones in this sample may be carry-over from other donors' samples.

This clone was detected only once. The rearrangement links TRBV4-3 to TRBJ2-5, with 7 positions matching TRBD1. With the DNA end fitting TRBJ2-7 better, the J assignment may be wrong. The CDR3 runs to 16 residues. Germline CDR1 and CDR2: LGHNA and YSLEER. DNA of the CDR3: TGCGCCAGCAGCCCGGACCCCTGGGGCAGGGGGTACGAGCAGTACTTC. Translated: CASSPDPWGRGYEQYF.

This chain connects TRBV4-1 to TRBJ2-1; D ambiguous. Trimming cost V 4 bases and J 6 bases, with 7 bases left between them. The CDR3 spans 12 residues. The germline V gene encodes CDR1 MGHRA and CDR2 YSYEKL. The CDR3, as DNA: TGCGCCAGCAGCCGGAAGCTCAATGAGCAGTTCTTC. Translation: CASSRKLNEQFF.

DNA of the CDR3: TGTGCCAGCAGCCCAGGACAGGGGGCGCGCACTGAAGCTTTCTTT. It specifies CASSPGQGARTEAFF. J is TRBJ1-1 and V is TRBV11-2; 11 nucleotides agree with TRBD1. Trimming removed 5 bases from V and 4 bases from J; junction bases left unmatched: 6. The CDR3 is 15 residues long. The germline V gene encodes CDR1 SGHAT and CDR2 FQNNGV.

DNA of the CDR3: TGCGCCAGCAGCCCGGGTCGCGGCGCGGGGGGGTACAATGAGCAGTTCTTC. This sequence encodes CASSPGRGAGGYNEQFF. This chain connects TRBV4-3 to TRBJ2-1, with 9 positions matching TRBD2. The germline gives CDR1 LGHNA, CDR2 YSLEER. V shed 4 bases and J 4 bases; nucleotides not matched to a gene: 11. The CDR3 extends over 17 amino acids.

This rearrangement joins TRBV2 to TRBJ2-1, with unresolved D. Trimming pared 6 bases from V and 10 bases from J, leaving 16 bases between. The germline V gene has CDR1 SNHLY and CDR2 FYNNEI. The CDR3 runs to 13 residues. CDR3 loop: CASSSRTRFEQFF. DNA for the CDR3: TGTGCCAGCAGCTCAAGGACGAGATTCGAGCAGTTCTTC.

This clone was found once. This chain links TRBV15 with TRBJ1-3, with D unresolved. This CDR3 has 13 amino acids. The V and J ends lost 6 bases and 4 bases respectively, with 10 bases between them. Germline CDR1 is LNHNV and CDR2 is YYDKDF (reference sequence). The CDR3 is CATSTEGGNTIYF. As DNA, the CDR3 is TGTGCCACCAGTACCGAGGGCGGAAACACCATATATTTT.

J is TRBJ2-3 and V is TRBV28, with a weak D call TRBD1 (5 bases). The V end was cut by 4 bases, the J end by 1 base, with 9 bases between. Germline V gives CDR1 MDHEN, CDR2 SYDVKM. This CDR3 is built from 14 residues. The CDR3 loop is CASSSDTRTDTQYF. Written as DNA, the CDR3 is TGTGCCAGCAGTTCGGACACCCGCACAGATACGCAGTATTTT.

The chain has TRBV5-6 and TRBJ2-7; D remains ambiguous. CDR3 size: 13 residues. Per germline, CDR1 SGHDT and CDR2 YYEEEE. Trimming shortened V by 4 bases and J by 4 bases, and 12 bases separated the two germline ends. CDR3 region: CASSPSLGYEQYF. For the CDR3, the DNA is TGTGCCAGCAGCCCCTCCTTGGGGTACGAGCAGTACTTC.

The V and J genes are TRBV9 and TRBJ2-3; 7 positions match TRBD1. Germline trimming cut 0 bases from V and 3 bases from J; bases unmatched to any gene: 4. Germline V gene lookup returns CDR1 SGDLS and CDR2 YYNGEE. The CDR3 spans 15 residues. The CDR3 nucleotides read TGTGCCAGCAGCGTAGACGACAGGGCGACAGATACGCAGTATTTT. The encoded protein is CASSVDDRATDTQYF.

On this clone: The same CDR3 can be traced to other DNA sequences in this sample. The rearrangement uses TRBV5-4 and TRBJ1-1, with unresolved D. There are 14 residues in the CDR3. The V gene lost 4 bases and the J gene lost 0 bases, with 10 bases spanning the gap. Per germline, CDR1 SGHNT and CDR2 YYREEE (reference sequence). The CDR3 protein is CASSAGLLNTEAFF. CDR3 nucleotide sequence: TGTGCCAGCAGCGCTGGACTACTGAACACTGAAGCTTTCTTT.

This chain links TRBV6-5 with TRBJ1-2; no clear D. V was cut by 3 bases and J by 2 bases, with 10 bases left in between. The CDR3 runs to 14 residues. The germline V gene has CDR1 MNHEY and CDR2 SVGAGI. In DNA form, the CDR3 reads TGTGCCAGCAGTTATACACTCGCAAACTATGGCTACACCTTC. Translated: CASSYTLANYGYTF.

A note on this clone: The germline gene is not matched at one end of the junction; a read error may be the cause. The rearrangement links TRBV28 to TRBJ2-7; the D is unclear. Germline CDR1 MDHEN, CDR2 SYDVKM. This CDR3 contains 11 residues. The CDR3 sequence: CATSGFYEQYF. CDR3 in DNA: TGTGCCACCAGTGGGTTCTACGAGCAGTACTTC. The full variable domain, completed using reference TRBV28 and TRBJ2-7, is DVKVTQSSRYLVKRTGEKVFLECVQDMDHENMFWYRQDPGLGLRLIYFSYDVKMKEKGDIPEGYSVSREKKERFSLILESASTNQTSMYLCATSGFYEQYFGPGTRLTVT.

The V gene is TRBV30, the J gene TRBJ1-1, with a weak D call TRBD1 (6 bases). Germline V gene lookup returns CDR1 GTSNPN and CDR2 SVGIG (reference sequence). V dropped 2 bases and J dropped 4 bases, with 11 bases sitting between them. The CDR3 is made up of 13 amino acids. CDR3 region: CAWSSGALTEAFF. The CDR3 DNA sequence: TGTGCCTGGAGTTCGGGGGCCCTCACTGAAGCTTTCTTT.

This chain joins TRBV9 and TRBJ1-5; D perhaps matches TRBD1 (6 bases). Germline V lookup: CDR1 SGDLS, CDR2 YYNGEE. The CDR3 runs 16 residues. V lost 0 bases to trimming and J lost 2 bases, with 12 bases between them. The CDR3: CASSVVGRGCNQPQHF. Written as DNA, the CDR3 is TGTGCCAGCAGCGTAGTAGGCAGGGGTTGCAATCAGCCCCAGCATTTT.

This chain joins TRBV7-3 and TRBJ1-3, with 7 bases aligning to TRBD1. Per germline, CDR1 SGHTA and CDR2 FQGTGA. The CDR3 has 15 amino acids. Trimming took 5 bases from V and 2 from J; bases not matched to a gene: 6. The CDR3 here is CASSLQGGAGNTIYF. For the CDR3, the DNA is TGTGCCAGCAGCCTCCAGGGGGGGGCTGGAAACACCATATATTTT.

With respect to this clone: The sample carries other DNA sequences with the same CDR3. The V gene is TRBV19, the J gene TRBJ1-1; D is undetermined. The CDR3 sequence is 14 residues long. Between the trimmed V and J ends, which lost 3 bases and 2 bases, there was a span of 10 bases. Germline assignment: CDR1 LNHDA and CDR2 SQIVND (reference sequence). This CDR3 is CASSIKSGNTEAFF. CDR3 DNA sequence: TGTGCCAGTAGTATCAAATCCGGTAACACTGAAGCTTTCTTT.

The chain carries TRBV29-1 and TRBJ2-1; weak D call: TRBD1 (6 bases). V shed 7 bases and J shed 7 bases, with 17 bases lying between them. The CDR3 is 13 amino acids. CDR1 and CDR2 from the germline V gene are SQVTM and ANQGSEA. The CDR3 coding sequence is TGCAGCGGCCTCTCAGGGGTATGGAATGAGCAGTTCTTC. It translates to CSGLSGVWNEQFF.

A single count supports this clone. The gene calls are TRBV30 and TRBJ1-4, with TRBD1 as a possible D gene (5 bases). Germline values: CDR1 GTSNPN, CDR2 SVGIG (reference sequence). The CDR3 consists of 15 residues. Deletions cut 5 bases from V and 4 bases from J, with 17 bases between. CDR3 in amino acids: CAWGGELDLNEKLFF. CDR3 coding DNA: TGTGCCTGGGGGGGAGAACTAGACCTTAATGAAAAACTGTTTTTT.